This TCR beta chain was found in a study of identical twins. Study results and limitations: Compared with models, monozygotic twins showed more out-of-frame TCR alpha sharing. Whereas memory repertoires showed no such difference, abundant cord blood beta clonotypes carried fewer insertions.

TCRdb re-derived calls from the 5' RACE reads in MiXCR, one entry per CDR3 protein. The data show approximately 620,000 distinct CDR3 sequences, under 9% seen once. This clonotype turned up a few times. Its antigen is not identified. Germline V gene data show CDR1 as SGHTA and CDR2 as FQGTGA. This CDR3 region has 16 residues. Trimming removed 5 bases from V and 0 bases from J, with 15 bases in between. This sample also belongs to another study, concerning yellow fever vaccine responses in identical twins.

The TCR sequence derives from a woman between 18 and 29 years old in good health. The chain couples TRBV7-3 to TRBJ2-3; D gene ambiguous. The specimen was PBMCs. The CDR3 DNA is TGTGCCAGCAGCCTCCTGGTCCAGGCGAGCACAGATACGCAGTATTTT. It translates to CASSLLVQASTDTQYF.